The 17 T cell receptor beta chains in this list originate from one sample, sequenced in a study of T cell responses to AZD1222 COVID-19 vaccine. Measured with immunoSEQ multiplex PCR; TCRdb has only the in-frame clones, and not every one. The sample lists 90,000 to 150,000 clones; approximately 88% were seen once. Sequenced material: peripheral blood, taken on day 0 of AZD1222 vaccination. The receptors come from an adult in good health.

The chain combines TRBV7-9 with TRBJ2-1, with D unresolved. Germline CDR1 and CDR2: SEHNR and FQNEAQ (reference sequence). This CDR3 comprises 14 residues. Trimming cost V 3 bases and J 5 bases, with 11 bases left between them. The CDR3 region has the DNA TGTGCCAGCAGCTTGGCTGGTCCTAACAATGAGCAGTTCTTC. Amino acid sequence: CASSLAGPNNEQFF.

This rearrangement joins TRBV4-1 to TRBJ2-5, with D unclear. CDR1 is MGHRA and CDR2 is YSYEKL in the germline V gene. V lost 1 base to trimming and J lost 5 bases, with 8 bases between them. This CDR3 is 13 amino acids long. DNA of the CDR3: TGCGCCAGCAGCCAAGTTATGTTGGAGACCCAGTACTTC. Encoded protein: CASSQVMLETQYF.

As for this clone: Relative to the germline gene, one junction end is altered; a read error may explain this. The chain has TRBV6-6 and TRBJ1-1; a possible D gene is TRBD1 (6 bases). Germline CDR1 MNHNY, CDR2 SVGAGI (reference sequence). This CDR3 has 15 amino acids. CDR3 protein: CASSHSGTKGTEAFF. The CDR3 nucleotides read TGTGCCAGCAGTCACTCCGGGACAAAAGGCACTGAAGCTTTCTTT.

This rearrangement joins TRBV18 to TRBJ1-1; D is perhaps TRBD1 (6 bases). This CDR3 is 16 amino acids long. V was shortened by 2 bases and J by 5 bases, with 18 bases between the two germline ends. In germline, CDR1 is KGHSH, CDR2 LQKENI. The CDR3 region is CASSPRSGGEGTEAFF. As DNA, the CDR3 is TGTGCCAGCTCACCAAGATCCGGGGGCGAAGGGACTGAAGCTTTCTTT.

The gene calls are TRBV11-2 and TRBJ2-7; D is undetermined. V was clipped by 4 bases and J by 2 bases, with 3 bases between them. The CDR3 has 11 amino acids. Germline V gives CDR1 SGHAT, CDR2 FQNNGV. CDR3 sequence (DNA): TGTGCCAGCAGCTCAGCCTACGAGCAGTACTTC. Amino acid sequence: CASSSAYEQYF.

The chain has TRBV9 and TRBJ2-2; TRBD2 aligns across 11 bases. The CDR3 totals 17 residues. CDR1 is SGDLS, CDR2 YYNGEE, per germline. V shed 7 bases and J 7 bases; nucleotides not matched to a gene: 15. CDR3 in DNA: TGTGCCAGCGCTGCTAGCGGGGGGATTAGTAACTTCGGGGAGCTGTTTTTT. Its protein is CASAASGGISNFGELFF.

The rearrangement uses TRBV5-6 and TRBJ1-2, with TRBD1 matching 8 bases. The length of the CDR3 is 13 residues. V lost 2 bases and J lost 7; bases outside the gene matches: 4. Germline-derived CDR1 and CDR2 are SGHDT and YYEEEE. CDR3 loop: CASSFQGALGYTF. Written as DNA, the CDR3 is TGTGCCAGCAGCTTCCAGGGGGCGCTTGGCTACACCTTC.

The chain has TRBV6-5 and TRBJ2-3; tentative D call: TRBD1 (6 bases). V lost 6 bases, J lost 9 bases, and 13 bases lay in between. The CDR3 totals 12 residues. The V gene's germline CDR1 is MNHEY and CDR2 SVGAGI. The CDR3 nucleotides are TGTGCCAGCAGCGCGGACAGTAAAACGCAGTATTTT. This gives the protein CASSADSKTQYF.

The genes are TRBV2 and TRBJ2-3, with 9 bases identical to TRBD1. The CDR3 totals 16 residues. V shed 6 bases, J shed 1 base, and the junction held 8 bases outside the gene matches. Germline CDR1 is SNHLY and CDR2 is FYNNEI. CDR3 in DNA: TGTGCCAGCAGCGAACTACAGGGGGCCGGCACAGATACGCAGTATTTT. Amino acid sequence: CASSELQGAGTDTQYF.

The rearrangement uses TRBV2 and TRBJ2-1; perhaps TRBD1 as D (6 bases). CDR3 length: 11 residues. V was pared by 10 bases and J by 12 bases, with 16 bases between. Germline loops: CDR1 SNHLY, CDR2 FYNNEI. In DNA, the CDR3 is TGTGCCACCGATGTGGACAGTGGGCAGTTCTTC. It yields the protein CATDVDSGQFF.

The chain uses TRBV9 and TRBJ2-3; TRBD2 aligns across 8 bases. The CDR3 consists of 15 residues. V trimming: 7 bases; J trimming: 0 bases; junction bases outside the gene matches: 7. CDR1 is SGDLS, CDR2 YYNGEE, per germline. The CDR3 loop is CASGLAGISTDTQYF. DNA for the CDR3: TGTGCCAGCGGCTTAGCGGGGATTAGCACAGATACGCAGTATTTT.

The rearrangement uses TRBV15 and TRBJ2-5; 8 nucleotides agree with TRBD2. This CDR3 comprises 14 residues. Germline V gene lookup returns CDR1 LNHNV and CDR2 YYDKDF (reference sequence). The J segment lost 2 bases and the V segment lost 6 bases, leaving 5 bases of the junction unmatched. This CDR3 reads CATRSSGGQETQYF. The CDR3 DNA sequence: TGTGCCACCAGGTCAAGCGGGGGTCAAGAGACCCAGTACTTC. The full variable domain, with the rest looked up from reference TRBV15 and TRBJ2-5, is DAMVIQNPRYQVTQFGKPVTLSCSQTLNHNVMYWYQQKSSQAPKLLFHYYDKDFNNEADTPDNFQSRRPNTSFCFLDIRSPGLGDTAMYLCATRSSGGQETQYFGPGTRLLVL.

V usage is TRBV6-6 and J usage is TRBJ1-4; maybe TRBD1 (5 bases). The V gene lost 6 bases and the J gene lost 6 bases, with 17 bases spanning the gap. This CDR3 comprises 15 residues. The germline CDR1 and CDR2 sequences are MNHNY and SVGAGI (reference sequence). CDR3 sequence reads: CASSRGATGDEKLFF. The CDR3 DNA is TGTGCCAGCAGCCGCGGGGCAACCGGGGATGAAAAACTGTTTTTT.

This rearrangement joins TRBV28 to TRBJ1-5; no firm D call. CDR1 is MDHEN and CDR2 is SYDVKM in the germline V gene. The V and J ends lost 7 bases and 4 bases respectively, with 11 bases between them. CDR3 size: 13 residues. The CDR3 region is CASMRGRNQPQHF. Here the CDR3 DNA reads TGTGCCAGCATGAGAGGGAGGAATCAGCCCCAGCATTTT.

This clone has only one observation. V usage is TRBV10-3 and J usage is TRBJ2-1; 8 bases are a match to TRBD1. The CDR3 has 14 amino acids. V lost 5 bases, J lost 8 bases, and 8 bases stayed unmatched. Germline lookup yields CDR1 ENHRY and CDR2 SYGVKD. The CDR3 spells CAISRTQGVDEQFF. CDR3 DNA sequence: TGTGCCATCAGTAGAACACAGGGGGTCGATGAGCAGTTCTTC.

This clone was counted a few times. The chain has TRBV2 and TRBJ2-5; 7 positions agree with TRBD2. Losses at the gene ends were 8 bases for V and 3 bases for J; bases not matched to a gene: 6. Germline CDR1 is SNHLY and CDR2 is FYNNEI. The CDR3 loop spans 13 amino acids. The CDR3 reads CASEVAGEETQYF. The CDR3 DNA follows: TGTGCCAGCGAAGTGGCGGGGGAAGAGACCCAGTACTTC.

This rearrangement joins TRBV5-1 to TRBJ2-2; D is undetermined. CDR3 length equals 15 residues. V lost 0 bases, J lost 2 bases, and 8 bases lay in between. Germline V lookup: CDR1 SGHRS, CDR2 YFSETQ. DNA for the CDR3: TGCGCCAGCAGCTTGGCTACAATAAACACCGGGGAGCTGTTTTTT. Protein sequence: CASSLATINTGELFF.